This TCR beta chain was obtained from a study of blood T cell repertoires in COVID-19. On the study more broadly: COVID-19 samples collected from the United States, Italy and Spain covered acute and convalescent phases. Sources were T cells, B-cell-depleted T cells, or PBMCs; the material itself was cDNA or gDNA.

How the authors handled the data: Researchers report that nucleated cell counts were estimated from reference gene primer amplification. Libraries were prepared by immunoSEQ multiplex PCR; TCRdb keeps only in-frame clonotypes and omits some of them. Clonal size and the V and J genes are those of that table, whereas D and trimming came from the DNA. The data hold more than 110,000 clones, with more than 70% observed a single time. Participants came from 20 to 25 US areas, aged roughly 18 to 95 years. Between the trimmed V and J ends, which lost 3 bases and 0 bases, there was a span of 11 bases. Germline CDR1 is MGHDK and CDR2 is SYGVNS. The CDR3 runs 15 residues.

This receptor was identified in a middle-aged man with acute COVID-19. Input material: PBMCs or T cells enriched from blood (not recorded which). The V call is TRBV25-1, the J call TRBJ1-1; the D gene is possibly TRBD1 (5 bases). The CDR3 region is CASSDDSFMNTEAFF. The CDR3 DNA sequence: TGTGCCAGCAGTGATGACAGTTTCATGAACACTGAAGCTTTCTTT.